This T cell receptor beta chain stems from a study of T cell responses to AZD1222 COVID-19 vaccine. Findings and limits, study-wide: Repertoire sampling occurred only after the peak T cell response. Reportedly, close to half of spike-specific TCRs are directed against unmutated variant regions.

Measured with immunoSEQ multiplex PCR; TCRdb has only the in-frame clones, and not every one. This table has roughly 70,000 clones, about 90% appearing once. With respect to this clone: Its target is unknown.

Trimming removed 2 bases from V and 2 bases from J; junction bases left unmatched: 4. Germline loops: CDR1 KGHSH, CDR2 LQKENI. The CDR3 covers 17 residues. The starting material was peripheral blood, obtained on day 0 of AZD1222 vaccination. The origin of this receptor is an adult in good health. This chain links TRBV18 with TRBJ1-5; TRBD1 matches at 12 bases. CDR3 in amino acids: CASSPGTGGAGNQPQHF. DNA for the CDR3: TGTGCCAGCTCACCAGGGACAGGGGGCGCCGGCAATCAGCCCCAGCATTTT.